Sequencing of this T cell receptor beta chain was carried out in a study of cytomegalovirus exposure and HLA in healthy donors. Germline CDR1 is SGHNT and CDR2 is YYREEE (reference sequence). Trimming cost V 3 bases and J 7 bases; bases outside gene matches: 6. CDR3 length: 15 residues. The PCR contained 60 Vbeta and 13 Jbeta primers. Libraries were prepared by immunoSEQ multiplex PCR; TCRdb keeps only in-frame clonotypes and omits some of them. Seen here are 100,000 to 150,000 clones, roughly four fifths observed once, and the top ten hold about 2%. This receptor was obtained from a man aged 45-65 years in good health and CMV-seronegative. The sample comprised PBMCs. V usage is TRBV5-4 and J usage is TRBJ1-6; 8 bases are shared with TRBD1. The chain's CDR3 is CASSSGTGENSPLHF. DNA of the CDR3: TGTGCCAGCAGCTCCGGGACAGGCGAAAATTCACCCCTCCACTTT.